The 30 T cell receptor beta chains given below trace back to one sample, sequenced in a study of blood T cell repertoires in COVID-19. Produced via immunoSEQ multiplex PCR; TCRdb's table is partial and in-frame only. The data show 300,000 to 350,000 clones, roughly 88% seen once. Specimen: PBMCs or T cells enriched from blood (not recorded which). The receptor set was obtained from a man aged 25-45 years who had recovered from COVID-19.

This sequence joins TRBV9 and TRBJ2-7; a possible D gene is TRBD1 (6 bases). CDR1 is SGDLS and CDR2 is YYNGEE in the germline V gene. There are 14 residues in the CDR3. Trimming pared 0 bases from V and 2 bases from J, leaving 9 bases between. The CDR3 nucleotides are TGTGCCAGCAGCGTAGGTACAGGGCCCTACGAGCAGTACTTC. As protein: CASSVGTGPYEQYF.

The chain employs TRBV7-9 and TRBJ1-2, with no clear D. V lost 3 bases, J lost 8 bases, and 13 bases lay in between. This CDR3 contains 13 residues. The V gene's germline CDR1 is SEHNR and CDR2 FQNEAQ (reference sequence). CDR3 residues: CASSFSDTGGYTF. The CDR3 DNA follows: TGTGCCAGCAGCTTTAGCGATACGGGGGGCTACACCTTC.

V and J are TRBV28 and TRBJ2-3; TRBD2 might be the D (5 bases). Trimming left V 6 bases short and J 5 bases short, with 15 bases between. Per germline, CDR1 MDHEN and CDR2 SYDVKM. There are 14 residues in the CDR3. DNA for the CDR3: TGTGCCAGCAGCCGGGGATTTGGGAAAGATACGCAGTATTTT. It encodes CASSRGFGKDTQYF.

The chain has TRBV2 and TRBJ1-3; unclear D gene. Germline V lookup: CDR1 SNHLY, CDR2 FYNNEI. CDR3 size: 13 residues. Deletions cut 6 bases from V and 2 bases from J, with 8 bases between. CDR3: CASREGAGNTIYF. The CDR3 DNA reads as TGTGCCAGCAGGGAGGGAGCTGGAAACACCATATATTTT.

The sample holds one count of this clone. The CDR3 is CASSLSTGGSSYEQYF. The CDR3 DNA sequence: TGTGCCAGCAGCTTGTCCACAGGGGGGAGCTCCTACGAGCAGTACTTC. The chain combines TRBV7-9 with TRBJ2-7; 8 bases agree with TRBD1. The CDR3 contains 16 residues. CDR1 SEHNR and CDR2 FQNEAQ come from the germline V gene (reference sequence). Trimming cost V 3 bases and J 0 bases; bases outside gene matches: 7.

This rearrangement joins TRBV30 to TRBJ2-1, with TRBD2 as a possible D gene (6 bases). Germline CDR1 reads GTSNPN; CDR2 reads SVGIG (reference sequence). V was pared by 2 bases and J by 7 bases, with 15 bases between. This CDR3 has 14 amino acids. DNA of the CDR3: TGTGCCTGGAGTCAAACTAGCCCTTATAATGAGCAGTTCTTC. It specifies CAWSQTSPYNEQFF.

The chain employs TRBV20-1 and TRBJ1-2; TRBD1 agrees at 9 bases. V lost 3 bases and J lost 5; bases outside the gene matches: 10. Germline V gives CDR1 DFQATT, CDR2 SNEGSKA (reference sequence). The CDR3 covers 15 residues. The CDR3 coding sequence is TGCAGTGCTAGTATAACAGGGGGCAGGAGTTATGGCTACACCTTC. This encodes CSASITGGRSYGYTF.

The gene calls are TRBV7-8 and TRBJ2-1; tentative D call: TRBD1 (5 bases). The V gene's germline CDR1 is SGHVS and CDR2 FQNEAQ. Trimming took 2 bases from V and 9 from J, leaving 20 bases between them. This CDR3 comprises 16 residues. In nucleotides, the CDR3 is TGTGCCAGCAGCTTAAAAGGACAAGGGGTCCGTGGTGAGCAGTTCTTC. The encoded protein is CASSLKGQGVRGEQFF.

The chain links TRBV10-3 to TRBJ2-3, with a possible D match to TRBD1 (6 bases). V lost 10 bases and J 4 bases, leaving 9 bases between the germline ends. CDR3 length equals 11 residues. Germline CDR1 reads ENHRY; CDR2 reads SYGVKD. The CDR3 DNA reads TGTGCCACAACAGGGTCAGATACGCAGTATTTT. Protein product: CATTGSDTQYF.

The gene calls are TRBV5-1 and TRBJ2-5; D possibly corresponds to TRBD1 (7 bases). The CDR3 is made up of 14 amino acids. The V gene lost 4 bases and the J gene lost 5 bases, with 15 bases spanning the gap. Germline CDR1 is SGHRS and CDR2 is YFSETQ. This chain's CDR3 is CASSGGGAGETQYF. The CDR3 DNA is TGCGCCAGCAGCGGAGGGGGCGCGGGGGAGACCCAGTACTTC.

This clone was recorded only once. V gene TRBV25-1 combines with J gene TRBJ2-7; the D is unclear. Trimming took off 6 bases at V and 0 bases at J, with 18 bases between the two ends. The V gene's germline CDR1 is MGHDK and CDR2 SYGVNS. The CDR3 spans 16 residues. CDR3 nucleotide sequence: TGTGCCAGCAGACTAACGTCGCTCGCTAGCTCCTACGAGCAGTACTTC. This encodes CASRLTSLASSYEQYF.

As to this clone: At one of its ends the junction is not consistent with the germline gene, which may arise from a read error. This chain joins TRBV6-4 and TRBJ1-1; D may be TRBD1 (6 bases). The CDR3 is 11 residues long. CDR1 is MRHNA, CDR2 SNTAGT, per germline. CDR3 sequence: CASRGTGTPLF. DNA of the CDR3: TGTGCCAGCAGGGGCACAGGGACGCCCCTGTTT.

This clone appeared a single time. As DNA, the CDR3 is TGTGCCAGCAGTGAATCCCGGGGACTAGGGACTGAAGCTTTCTTT. This translates into CASSESRGLGTEAFF. The chain couples TRBV2 to TRBJ1-1, with TRBD1 as a possible D gene (5 bases). CDR3 size: 15 residues. The V and J ends lost 2 bases and 5 bases respectively, with 15 bases between them. Per germline, CDR1 SNHLY and CDR2 FYNNEI.

The rearrangement links TRBV30 to TRBJ1-2; no clear D gene. Trimming shortened V by 3 bases and J by 13 bases, and 18 bases separated the two germline ends. CDR3 length: 12 amino acids. Germline values: CDR1 GTSNPN, CDR2 SVGIG (reference sequence). The DNA for the CDR3 is TGTGCCTGGAGCCCCGGGGTTAGGAGTTTCACCTTC. Protein product: CAWSPGVRSFTF. Full variable domain (remainder filled in from reference TRBV30 and TRBJ1-2): SQTIHQWPATLVQPVGSPLSLECTVEGTSNPNLYWYRQAAGRGLQLLFYSVGIGQISSEVPQNLSASRPQDRQFILSSKKLLLSDSGFYLCAWSPGVRSFTFGSGTRLTVV.

This clone was recorded a few times. This chain joins TRBV10-3 and TRBJ1-4; possibly TRBD1 for D (5 bases). The CDR3 spans 13 residues. The V and J ends lost 11 bases and 0 bases respectively, with 10 bases between them. Looked up from germline, CDR1 is ENHRY and CDR2 is SYGVKD. CDR3 DNA sequence: TGTGCCGCTCAGGGTGCAACTAATGAAAAACTGTTTTTT. Translated: CAAQGATNEKLFF.

This clone is a singleton in its sample. The chain couples TRBV2 to TRBJ2-6; maybe TRBD1 (5 bases). This CDR3 has 15 amino acids. The V end was cut by 3 bases, the J end by 2 bases, with 8 bases between. Germline loops: CDR1 SNHLY, CDR2 FYNNEI. CDR3 DNA sequence: TGTGCCAGCAGTGAGGTAGGGGCTGGGGCCAACGTCCTGACTTTC. Protein sequence: CASSEVGAGANVLTF.

The chain links TRBV6-5 to TRBJ1-5; 7 nucleotides align to TRBD1. The germline gives CDR1 MNHEY, CDR2 SVGAGI. The CDR3 loop spans 15 amino acids. After removal of 6 bases from V and 0 bases from J, the junction contained 5 bases not matched to a gene. The CDR3 spells CASRAGQVSNQPQHF. The DNA for the CDR3 is TGTGCCAGCAGGGCCGGACAGGTTAGCAATCAGCCCCAGCATTTT.

This chain links TRBV23-1 with TRBJ1-5, with D unresolved. TRBV23-1 is known as an ORF, though its function is uncertain. Trimming left V 2 bases short and J 0 bases short, with 14 bases between. The CDR3 runs 17 residues. CDR3 DNA sequence: TGCGCCAGCAGTCAAAGCGGACGGAACAATAGCAATCAGCCCCAGCATTTT. It is translated as CASSQSGRNNSNQPQHF.

This clone came up once. The CDR3 DNA sequence: TGTGCCAGTAGTATCACACAGGGGGCCCTCTCCTACGAGCAGTACTTC. As protein: CASSITQGALSYEQYF. This chain joins TRBV19 and TRBJ2-7, with 9 bases matching TRBD1. V lost 3 bases to trimming and J lost 0 bases; unmatched junction nucleotides: 6. Germline assignment: CDR1 LNHDA and CDR2 SQIVND (reference sequence). The length of the CDR3 is 16 residues.

The chain carries TRBV6-2 or TRBV6-3 and TRBJ1-2; possibly TRBD1 for D (5 bases). This CDR3 contains 12 residues. Germline assignment: CDR1 MNHEY and CDR2 SVGEGT. Trimming removed 5 bases at V and 4 bases at J, with 8 bases between. The CDR3 sequence: CASSPGSYGYTF. The CDR3 DNA sequence: TGTGCCAGCAGTCCAGGGTCCTATGGCTACACCTTC.

The genes are TRBV18 and TRBJ1-4; 9 bases agree with TRBD1. The J segment lost 4 bases and the V segment lost 3 bases, leaving 3 bases of the junction unmatched. The V gene's germline CDR1 is KGHSH and CDR2 LQKENI. The CDR3 is made up of 15 amino acids. CDR3 in DNA: TGTGCCAGCTCACCCAGACAGGGGGTTAATGAAAAACTGTTTTTT. It codes for CASSPRQGVNEKLFF.

The V call is TRBV19, the J call TRBJ1-5, with TRBD1 identical over 8 bases. CDR1 is LNHDA, CDR2 SQIVND, per germline (reference sequence). Trimming removed 3 bases from V and 0 bases from J; junction bases left unmatched: 4. The CDR3 has 16 amino acids. CDR3 protein: CASSIGQGLSNQPQHF. DNA for the CDR3: TGTGCCAGTAGTATCGGACAGGGTCTTAGCAATCAGCCCCAGCATTTT. The complete variable domain, with remaining parts taken from reference TRBV19 and TRBJ1-5, reads DGGITQSPKYLFRKEGQNVTLSCEQNLNHDAMYWYRQDPGQGLRLIYYSQIVNDFQKGDIAEGYSVSREKKESFPLTVTSAQKNPTAFYLCASSIGQGLSNQPQHFGDGTRLSIL.

The chain couples TRBV6-5 to TRBJ2-7; 9 bases match TRBD1. Germline loops: CDR1 MNHEY, CDR2 SVGAGI. The CDR3 sequence is 15 residues long. J gave up 4 bases and V 0 bases, and 4 bases lay outside the gene matches. The CDR3 sequence is CASSYSLQGAYEQYF. The CDR3 DNA reads TGTGCCAGCAGTTACTCTTTACAGGGGGCTTACGAGCAGTACTTC.

This chain links TRBV5-4 with TRBJ2-1; TRBD2 matches at 12 bases. CDR1 and CDR2 (germline): SGHNT, YYREEE (reference sequence). The CDR3 contains 16 residues. With 3 bases clipped from V and 6 bases from J, the junction kept 7 bases outside the gene matches. In DNA form, the CDR3 reads TGTGCCAGCAGCTCCCTACTAGCGGGGGGAGTCAATGAGCAGTTCTTC. Its protein product is CASSSLLAGGVNEQFF.

The gene calls are TRBV4-1 and TRBJ2-2; D is possibly TRBD2 (5 bases). V lost 3 bases to trimming and J lost 0 bases, with 11 bases between them. This CDR3 is 16 amino acids long. The germline V gene encodes CDR1 MGHRA and CDR2 YSYEKL. CDR3 nucleotides: TGCGCCAGCAGCCACGGGAAGGGTTCGAACACCGGGGAGCTGTTTTTT. Protein: CASSHGKGSNTGELFF.

The chain links TRBV2 to TRBJ2-5, with 7 positions matching TRBD2. The CDR3 consists of 13 residues. CDR1 is SNHLY and CDR2 is FYNNEI in the germline V gene. The V gene end was trimmed by 10 bases and the J gene end by 0 bases; junction bases not matched to a gene: 5. For the CDR3, the DNA is TGTGCCACCCAGCGGGGATACCAAGAGACCCAGTACTTC. Its translation: CATQRGYQETQYF.

There are a few counts of this clone. The V and J genes are TRBV19 and TRBJ2-7; a possible D gene is TRBD1 (6 bases). V dropped 6 bases and J dropped 5 bases, with 17 bases sitting between them. Germline V gene lookup returns CDR1 LNHDA and CDR2 SQIVND (reference sequence). The CDR3 has 14 residues. CDR3 region: CASSEPGDLNEQYF. Written as DNA, the CDR3 is TGTGCCAGTAGCGAGCCAGGGGACCTTAACGAGCAGTACTTC.

The V call is TRBV27, the J call TRBJ2-1, with 7 nucleotides matching TRBD2. The CDR3 totals 13 residues. The germline CDR1 and CDR2 sequences are MNHEY and SMNVEV (reference sequence). V lost 5 bases, J lost 9 bases, and 7 bases stayed unmatched. The CDR3 coding sequence is TGTGCCAGCAGTCTGGGACTACTCTTTGAGCAGTTCTTC. Protein sequence: CASSLGLLFEQFF.

This clone was seen once. The rearrangement joins TRBV27 to TRBJ2-2, with TRBD1 matching over 8 bases. V was clipped by 10 bases and J by 3 bases; unmatched bases: 4. The CDR3 runs to 13 residues. CDR1 is MNHEY, CDR2 SMNVEV, per germline (reference sequence). CDR3 loop: CATTDRDTGELFF. CDR3 DNA sequence: TGTGCCACCACGGACAGGGACACCGGGGAGCTGTTTTTT.

This clone came up once. The genes are TRBV2 and TRBJ2-3, with 8 bases identical to TRBD2. CDR3 length: 14 amino acids. Germline CDR1 SNHLY, CDR2 FYNNEI. The junction had 8 bases not matched to a gene; V was cut back by 11 bases and J by 1 base. The CDR3, as DNA: TGTGCCGGAAAGCGGGGGCCCGGCACAGATACGCAGTATTTT. Protein product: CAGKRGPGTDTQYF.